This TCR beta chain was captured by sequencing in a study of cytomegalovirus exposure and HLA in healthy donors (dated by TCRdb to 2017 to 2019). General notes on the study: In an earlier analysis of under 600 of the donors, 250 to 350 Gb of sequence data and 100 million or so unique TCR beta sequences from 150 million to 200 million T cells were reported. An early release covering just under 650 HLA-typed donors comprised about 300 gigabases of sequencing data and around 80 million unique TCR sequences. Among the approximately 420 genotyped donors, around 81% belonged to the genetic ancestry cluster associated with self-reported Caucasian donors. The study was designed to test whether signatures of past pathogen exposure could be identified by cataloging public T cell receptors. The study used immunosequencing to profile the T cell repertoires of 666 subjects and linked those repertoires to cytomegalovirus serostatus. A separate validation cohort of 100 to 150 different subjects was used in addition to the approximately 610-subject first cohort. To predict cytomegalovirus infection status, the study combined high-throughput TCR immunosequencing, statistical association of individual TCRs with disease status, and machine learning. To study patterns of TCR occurrence, a later analysis re-analyzed previously published TCR beta repertoires from around 700 donors and added high-resolution HLA genotyping. In the later analysis, no new phenotypic data were used to find candidate immune exposures; instead, reliance was placed on TCR beta sequences and their occurrence across donors. An earlier analysis of 587 of the donors used high-throughput TCR beta sequencing to judge whether each TCR beta V gene segment behaved as functional or pseudogenic. Donor age, sex, ethnicity and CMV serostatus were compiled alongside the repertoire data. A later genetic analysis used genome-wide SNP genotypes for about 55% of the 666 donors, treating that subset as a discovery cohort. All discovery cohort repertoires had been generated using a single sequencing platform. Class I and class II HLA loci were covered by the typing at four-digit resolution. Typing coverage differed by locus: A, B, C, DRB1 and DQB1 were typed in roughly 620-630 donors, DQA1 in 522, DPA1 in nearly 610, and DPB1 in roughly 450. Four or five DR-DQ haplotypes were handled as single units for association and clustering, since linkage in the cohort was strong. On average, roughly 240,000 unique TCR beta nucleotide sequences were sequenced per donor among a few hundred genotyped donors of the cohort, with roughly 20% of those sequences being non-productive. General conclusions and limits of the study: The classifier was reported to diagnose cytomegalovirus status with high specificity and sensitivity in both the original and validation cohorts. It was suggested by the authors that the approach could potentially be generalized to other disease states and immunological phenotypes. Compared with equally common non-associated chains, HLA-associated TCR beta chains in a later analysis were more clonally expanded and had lower generation probabilities. In vitro tests confirmed that a few of the cytomegalovirus-associated TCR beta chains recognize cytomegalovirus antigens. A group of highly shared sequence variants was considered likely to be a technical artifact of the sequencing pipeline. According to a later analysis, most CMV-associated TCR beta chains appeared to be HLA-restricted, and the HLA associations seemed to be driven largely by CMV exposure. In a later analysis, several top co-occurrence clusters were reported to appear linked to parvovirus B19, influenza, CMV and Epstein-Barr virus. The cohort was sequenced for TCR beta chains only, and without alpha or paired-chain data the features that could be detected were limited. Most TCR sequences were observed very rarely across donors, whereas some public TCRs were present in many individuals. For the cohort, immune exposure information was limited to CMV serostatus. Because counts were too low, about 17 rarely observed V segments, including chromosome 9 orphons, were excluded from the earlier analysis of roughly 580 of the donors. Specific HLA alleles were associated with some 15,000 TCR beta sequences at a false discovery rate of 0.05 in a later analysis. A further reported finding was that TCR beta sequences accurately predicted the HLA-A and HLA-B alleles for most subjects in the first cohort. Correlated functional status among segregating V segments might reflect linkage disequilibrium, but an unknown experimental factor could not be ruled out. V-gene and J-gene trimming of TCR beta chains was associated with a missense DCLRE1C variant in a later genetic analysis, and the association was replicated in an independent cohort. The study gave a list of about 150 TCR beta chains associated with cytomegalovirus. Because HLA typing was missing for some donors at each locus, association tests included only the typed subset. Presence/absence analyses assumed roughly uniform sequencing depth across donors, an assumption that may not hold. Compared with the 666-donor mean, donors in an Asian-associated ancestry cluster had fewer N-insertions in productive TCRs, according to a later genetic analysis. In an earlier analysis of approximately 590 of the donors, most TCR beta V segments were observed in productive rearrangements about 87% or about 30% of the time, broadly matching IMGT annotations. According to a later analysis, TCR association rates differed among HLA loci, with DRB1 alleles showing the most associated TCRs and HLA-C alleles showing the fewest. Assigning TCR associations to individual alleles was difficult when HLA alleles, especially DR and DQ, strongly co-occurred.

As regards this clone: The antigen this receptor binds is unknown. No base qualities exist here, and no much larger clone lies one base off it.

Libraries were made using the immunoSEQ multiplex PCR assay. For the multiplex PCR, a mixture combining 60 forward primers for TCR Vbeta segments and 13 reverse primers for TCR Jbeta segments was used. A multiplex PCR assay on genomic DNA amplified the CDR3 region of rearranged TCR beta genes. The Illumina HiSeq System was used to sequence the amplified TCR beta libraries as 87-base-pair reads. As for the original processing: Across the 700 or so repertoires, a later analysis counted 60 million to 90 million unique TCR beta chains, 9.5 million to 12 million of which were shared by at least two donors. Raw reads were error-corrected and collapsed into unique sequences by a nearest-neighbor algorithm in which closely related sequences were merged to remove PCR and sequencing errors. CDR3 sequences were aligned to IMGT reference sequences to assign V, D and J gene segments. For a sequence to be retained, a match of at least six nucleotides to both a V gene segment and a J gene segment was required. A rearrangement was called productive if the CDR3 had no stop codons and remained in frame with V and J, and every other rearrangement was called non-productive. Following IMGT convention, CDR3 was defined as the stretch from the second conserved V-encoded cysteine up to the conserved J-encoded phenylalanine. In an earlier analysis of 587 of the donors, sequences lacking an unambiguous match to a single V gene segment were excluded. In an earlier analysis of approximately 590 of the donors, V segments were called functional above 56.7% productive rearrangements and were called segregating when the between-donor standard deviation exceeded 5%. A statistical classification framework was developed to diagnose cytomegalovirus status using the catalog of TCR beta chain sequences. V and J gene assignment, in a later analysis, came from comparing TCR nucleotide sequences with IMGT/GENE-DB human TR gene sequences. The TCRdist pipeline was used in a later analysis to assign CDR3 sequences and most-parsimonious VDJ recombination scenarios. In a later analysis, each TCR beta chain was defined by its CDR3 amino acid sequence together with its V-gene family, and reads lacking a unique V-gene family were excluded. As a way to deal with suspected cross-contamination and a sequencing artifact, a later analysis dropped approximately 570 nucleotide sequences that were highly shared and had low generation probability. In a later analysis, a clonal expansion index for each public chain was calculated from normalized within-repertoire ranks of inferred template counts. In a later analysis, generation probabilities were computed with a VDJ recombination model fitted to out-of-frame rearrangements, and the resulting probabilities were checked against IGoR. Hypergeometric tests were used in a later analysis to score TCR-TCR, TCR-HLA and TCR-CMV co-occurrence, with a repertoire-size bias correction applied to the TCR pairs. False discovery rates were estimated in a later analysis by permuting HLA or CMV assignments 20 times. In a later analysis, co-occurring TCRs were grouped using DBSCAN, and TCRdist sequence similarity was added for clustering within HLA-allele-positive subsets. Repertoires with fewer than 30,000 or more than 120,000 public chains, plus five repertoires with anomalous nucleotide sharing, were excluded from co-occurrence clustering. TCRdb stores this immuneACCESS table with in-frame sequences only. Part of the clones is absent; in the studies checked, under half of the shortfall reflects unresolved V genes, and no reason is known for the rest. The V and J calls and clone size were taken over from that table, and D and trimming were inferred from the DNA. The sample contains around 100,000 clones, around 75% of them found a single time. Less than 11% of the sample is held by the ten biggest clonotypes.

The cohort comprised some 700 healthy bone marrow donors. All cohort members were sampled while nominally healthy, although unrecorded immune exposures were likely present. The donor tested CMV seronegative and was one of the 352 seronegative cohort members. A peripheral blood sample was provided by each donor, and peripheral blood mononuclear cells were used for TCR beta sequencing. Genomic DNA was extracted from the blood cell samples with the Qiagen DNeasy Blood Extraction Kit. This receptor was identified in a man between 50 and 59 years old in good health and CMV-seronegative. The sequenced sample consisted of PBMCs.

Read as DNA, the sequence is TGTGCCAGTGTTCCGGGCAGGGACTATGGCTACACCTTC. The translation is CASVPGRDYGYTF. The rearranged segments are TRBV7-3 and TRBJ1-2; a weak D assignment points to TRBD1 (5 bases agree). The germline V gene yields SGHTA for CDR1 and FQGTGA for CDR2. Including cysteine and phenylalanine, the CDR3 has 13 amino acids. Only the CDR3 portion is preserved as DNA: 39 bases, with reading frame beginning at the first base. V is cut by 9 bases and J by 3 bases, and the space between the germline ends is 14 bases.